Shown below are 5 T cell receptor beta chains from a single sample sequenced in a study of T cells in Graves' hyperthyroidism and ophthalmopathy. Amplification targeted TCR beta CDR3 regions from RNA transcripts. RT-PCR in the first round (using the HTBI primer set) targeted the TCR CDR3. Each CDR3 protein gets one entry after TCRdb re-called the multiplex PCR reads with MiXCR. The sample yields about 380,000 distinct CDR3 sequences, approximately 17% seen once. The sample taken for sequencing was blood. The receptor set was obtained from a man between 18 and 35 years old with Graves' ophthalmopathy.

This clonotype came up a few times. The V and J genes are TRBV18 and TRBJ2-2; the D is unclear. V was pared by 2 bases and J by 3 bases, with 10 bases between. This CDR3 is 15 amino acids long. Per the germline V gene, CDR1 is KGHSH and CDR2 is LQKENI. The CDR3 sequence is CASSPYSSHTGELFF. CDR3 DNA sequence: TGTGCCAGCTCACCATACTCCAGTCACACCGGGGAGCTGTTTTTT.

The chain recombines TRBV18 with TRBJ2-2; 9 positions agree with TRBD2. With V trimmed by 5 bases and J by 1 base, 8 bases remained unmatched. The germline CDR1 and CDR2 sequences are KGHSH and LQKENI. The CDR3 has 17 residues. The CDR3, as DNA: TGTGCCAGCTCAATCCGGAGCGGGGGGCTGAACACCGGGGAGCTGTTTTTT. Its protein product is CASSIRSGGLNTGELFF. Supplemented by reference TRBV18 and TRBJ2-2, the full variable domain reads NAGVMQNPRHLVRRRGQEARLRCSPMKGHSHVYWYRQLPEEGLKFMVYLQKENIIDESGMPKERFSAEFPKEGPSILRIQQVVRGDSAAYFCASSIRSGGLNTGELFFGEGSRLTVL.

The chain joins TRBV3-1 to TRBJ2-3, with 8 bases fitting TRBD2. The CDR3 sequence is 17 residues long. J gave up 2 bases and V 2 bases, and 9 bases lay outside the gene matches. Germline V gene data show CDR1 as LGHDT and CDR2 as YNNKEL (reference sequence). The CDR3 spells CASSQNRRGAHTDTQYF. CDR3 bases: TGTGCCAGCAGCCAAAACAGGCGGGGGGCTCACACAGATACGCAGTATTTT.

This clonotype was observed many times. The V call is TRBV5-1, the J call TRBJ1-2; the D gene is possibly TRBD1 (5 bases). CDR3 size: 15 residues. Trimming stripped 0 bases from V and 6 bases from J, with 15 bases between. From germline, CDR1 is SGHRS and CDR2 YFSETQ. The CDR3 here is CASSLAGGGVDGYTF. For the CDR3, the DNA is TGCGCCAGCAGCTTGGCCGGGGGAGGAGTGGATGGCTACACCTTC.

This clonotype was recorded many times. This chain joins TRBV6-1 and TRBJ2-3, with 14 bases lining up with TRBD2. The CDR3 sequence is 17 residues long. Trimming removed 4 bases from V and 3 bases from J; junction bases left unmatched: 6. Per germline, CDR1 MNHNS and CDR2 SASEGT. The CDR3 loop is CASSARLAGGLTDTQYF. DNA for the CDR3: TGTGCCAGCAGTGCCAGACTAGCGGGGGGGCTAACAGATACGCAGTATTTT.